Listed here are 19 T cell receptor beta chains from one sample, sequenced in a study of blood T cell repertoires in COVID-19. Only in-frame clones appear in the TCRdb table, and some are missing; sequencing was by immunoSEQ multiplex PCR. The table includes about 180,000 clones, 86% detected once. Sequenced: PBMCs or T cells enriched from blood (not recorded which). The receptors here all came from a woman aged 25 to 39 who had recovered from COVID-19.

This sequence joins TRBV15 and TRBJ2-3, with TRBD2 matching 7 bases. The CDR3 loop spans 17 amino acids. CDR1 is LNHNV, CDR2 YYDKDF, per germline (reference sequence). J gave up 4 bases and V 0 bases, and 10 bases lay outside the gene matches. The CDR3 bases are TGTGCCACCAGCAGAGATCGGGTGGGAGGGCCAGCAGATACGCAGTATTTT. It yields the protein CATSRDRVGGPADTQYF.

The V call is TRBV6-4, the J call TRBJ1-2, with 7 positions matching TRBD1. The length of the CDR3 is 13 residues. V lost 4 bases to trimming and J lost 8 bases; unmatched junction nucleotides: 7. Germline assignment: CDR1 MRHNA and CDR2 SNTAGT. CDR3 nucleotide sequence: TGTGCCAGCAGTGGGGACAGCGTCGGAGGCTACACCTTC. Translated: CASSGDSVGGYTF.

A single count supports this clone. The chain combines TRBV5-1 with TRBJ2-2, with TRBD1 identical over 11 bases. CDR1 and CDR2 (germline): SGHRS, YFSETQ. The CDR3 contains 16 residues. J lost 4 bases, V lost 4 bases, and 6 bases had no gene match. In nucleotides, the CDR3 is TGCGCCAGCAGCCCGCGGACAGGGGGCTCCACCGGGGAGCTGTTTTTT. The encoded protein is CASSPRTGGSTGELFF.

The rearrangement uses TRBV2 and TRBJ1-6, with 12 bases aligning to TRBD1. CDR1 is SNHLY, CDR2 FYNNEI, per germline. Losses at the gene ends were 6 bases for V and 7 bases for J; bases not matched to a gene: 25. The CDR3 is made up of 22 amino acids. The CDR3, as DNA: TGTGCCAGCAGGGAACCAGTTTTCCGGGACAGGGGGCGAATAAGGGTAAATTCACCCCTCCACTTT. Protein product: CASREPVFRDRGRIRVNSPLHF.

This clone was seen more than once but under ten times. J is TRBJ2-1 and V is TRBV5-6, with 10 bases aligning to TRBD2. CDR1 and CDR2 (germline): SGHDT, YYEEEE. The CDR3 extends over 16 amino acids. J lost 8 bases, V lost 0 bases, and 8 bases had no gene match. CDR3 nucleotide sequence: TGTGCCAGCAGCTTGGAGCTAGCGGGAGTCGGGGATGAGCAGTTCTTC. Protein sequence: CASSLELAGVGDEQFF.

CDR3 region: CASSIGQGASQPQHF. The CDR3 DNA follows: TGTGCCAGTAGTATAGGGCAGGGGGCGAGTCAGCCCCAGCATTTT. The chain couples TRBV19 to TRBJ1-5; 8 bases align to TRBD1. The CDR3 runs to 15 residues. Germline V CDR1 and CDR2: LNHDA, SQIVND (reference sequence). V was pared by 1 base and J by 6 bases, with 5 bases of the junction left unmatched. The whole variable domain, filled in from reference TRBV19 and TRBJ1-5, reads DGGITQSPKYLFRKEGQNVTLSCEQNLNHDAMYWYRQDPGQGLRLIYYSQIVNDFQKGDIAEGYSVSREKKESFPLTVTSAQKNPTAFYLCASSIGQGASQPQHFGDGTRLSIL.

The genes are TRBV5-4 and TRBJ2-1, with a possible D match to TRBD1 (7 bases). This CDR3 is built from 16 residues. The germline CDR1 and CDR2 sequences are SGHNT and YYREEE (reference sequence). Deletions cut 6 bases from V and 6 bases from J, with 22 bases between. The CDR3 DNA sequence: TGTGCCAGCACCATAATGGGCGGGACAGCCCCCAATGAGCAGTTCTTC. Translating gives CASTIMGGTAPNEQFF.

The chain carries TRBV28 and TRBJ2-1, with 7 positions matching TRBD1. CDR3 length equals 15 residues. Germline CDR1 and CDR2: MDHEN and SYDVKM. Trimming took 6 bases from V and 12 from J; bases not matched to a gene: 17. This CDR3 reads CASSDAGQVREGQFF. The CDR3 DNA is TGTGCCAGCAGCGACGCCGGACAGGTCCGTGAAGGGCAGTTCTTC.

CDR3 sequence reads: CASSQGWAGAQPLHF. The CDR3 DNA is TGTGCCAGCAGCCAGGGTTGGGCAGGGGCTCAACCCCTCCACTTT. The J gene is TRBJ1-6, the V gene TRBV3-1 (or the pseudogene TRBV3-2); D perhaps matches TRBD1 (6 bases). Trimming cost V 3 bases and J 12 bases, with 18 bases left between them. Germline assignment: CDR1 LGHDT and CDR2 YNNKEL (reference sequence). CDR3 length equals 15 residues.

This chain joins TRBV9 and TRBJ2-7; 8 bases match TRBD2. This CDR3 contains 14 residues. J gave up 3 bases and V 2 bases, and 4 bases lay outside the gene matches. Per germline, CDR1 SGDLS and CDR2 YYNGEE. CDR3 nucleotides: TGTGCCAGCAGCGTCGGCGGGAGGAGCTACGAGCAGTACTTC. Its translation is CASSVGGRSYEQYF.

The CDR3 DNA sequence: TGTGCCTGGATTAATCCGGGACAGGGGGTCTCTGGCTACACCTTC. It specifies CAWINPGQGVSGYTF. This chain connects TRBV30 to TRBJ1-2; 11 bases agree with TRBD1. The CDR3 sequence is 15 residues long. V gave up 4 bases and J gave up 7 bases; unmatched junction bases: 11. Germline CDR1 GTSNPN, CDR2 SVGIG (reference sequence).

This chain joins TRBV6-6 and TRBJ1-4, with 9 bases that match TRBD1. The length of the CDR3 is 17 residues. The V segment lost 5 bases and the J segment 0 bases; nucleotides outside the gene matches: 7. CDR1 and CDR2 from the germline V gene are MNHNY and SVGAGI (reference sequence). The CDR3 DNA reads TGTGCCAGCAGTCGTACAGGGGGCCAAGCAACTAATGAAAAACTGTTTTTT. Amino acids: CASSRTGGQATNEKLFF.

V is TRBV7-2 and J is TRBJ1-5; 11 bases agree with TRBD1. J lost 6 bases, V lost 6 bases, and 13 bases had no gene match. CDR3 size: 17 residues. Germline V lookup: CDR1 SGHTA, CDR2 FQGNSA. CDR3 residues: CASSRTGGAGLGQPQHF. In DNA form, the CDR3 reads TGTGCCAGCAGTCGGACAGGGGGCGCGGGGTTAGGTCAGCCCCAGCATTTT.

For this clone: Germline and junction disagree at one end, which may indicate a read error. The chain employs TRBV13 and TRBJ1-1; D gene unclear. The CDR3 loop spans 14 amino acids. CDR1 and CDR2 (germline): PRHDT, FYEKMQ (reference sequence). CDR3 residues: CASSYTLVLGEAFF. DNA of the CDR3: TGTGCCAGCAGCTATACACTGGTCCTAGGCGAAGCTTTTTTT.

The chain links TRBV18 to TRBJ2-1, with 7 bases aligning to TRBD2. CDR3 length equals 15 residues. CDR1 is KGHSH and CDR2 is LQKENI in the germline V gene. The V segment lost 0 bases and the J segment 9 bases; nucleotides outside the gene matches: 8. The CDR3 here is CASSPPQRGVIEQFF. CDR3 DNA sequence: TGTGCCAGCTCACCACCTCAGCGGGGTGTGATTGAGCAGTTCTTC. The full variable domain, in which reference TRBV18 and TRBJ2-1 provide the parts outside the CDR3, is NAGVMQNPRHLVRRRGQEARLRCSPMKGHSHVYWYRQLPEEGLKFMVYLQKENIIDESGMPKERFSAEFPKEGPSILRIQQVVRGDSAAYFCASSPPQRGVIEQFFGPGTRLTVL.

As regards this clone: Other DNA sequences in this specimen translate into the identical CDR3. The chain employs TRBV9 and TRBJ2-1; 9 bases map to TRBD2. The CDR3 sequence is 14 residues long. V trimming: 2 bases; J trimming: 4 bases; junction bases outside the gene matches: 1. Germline CDR1 is SGDLS and CDR2 is YYNGEE. The CDR3 sequence is CASSVSGSYNEQFF. The CDR3 DNA reads TGTGCCAGCAGCGTTAGCGGGAGTTACAATGAGCAGTTCTTC.

The chain couples TRBV24-1 to TRBJ2-2, with D maybe TRBD2 (6 bases). Trimming cost V 4 bases and J 7 bases, with 15 bases left between them. The CDR3 spans 15 residues. Per germline, CDR1 KGHDR and CDR2 SFDVKD. The CDR3 region has the DNA TGTGCCACCAGTGACTGGGACTCCAACTTCGGGGAGCTGTTTTTT. It is translated as CATSDWDSNFGELFF.

J is TRBJ1-4 and V is TRBV15; D ambiguous. The CDR3 consists of 14 residues. Trimming took 5 bases from V and 0 from J, leaving 7 bases between them. The germline CDR1 and CDR2 sequences are LNHNV and YYDKDF (reference sequence). In DNA form, the CDR3 reads TGTGCCACCAGCGTACTTGCAACTAATGAAAAACTGTTTTTT. It translates to CATSVLATNEKLFF.

This clone was observed once. This sequence joins TRBV5-1 and TRBJ1-2; 12 bases align to TRBD1. The V segment lost 3 bases and the J segment 4 bases; nucleotides outside the gene matches: 1. Germline lookup yields CDR1 SGHRS and CDR2 YFSETQ. CDR3 length equals 14 residues. The DNA of the CDR3 is TGCGCCAGCAGCTCGGGACAGGGGGCCTATGGCTACACCTTC. Protein sequence: CASSSGQGAYGYTF.